This T cell receptor (beta chain) originates from a study of blood T cell repertoires in COVID-19. Study-level background: The United States, Italy and Spain were the sources of the acute and convalescent COVID-19 samples. Sample material is recorded as cDNA or gDNA derived from T cells, B-cell-depleted T cells, or PBMCs.

Germline loops: CDR1 SGHRS, CDR2 YFSETQ. The CDR3 is made up of 16 amino acids. V was pared by 3 bases and J by 2 bases, with 11 bases of the junction left unmatched. Enrollment of patients from Seattle took place during active infection, with longitudinal follow-up. Original methodology: Reference gene primer amplification yielded estimated nucleated cell counts. Produced via immunoSEQ multiplex PCR; TCRdb's table is partial and in-frame only. From that table come the V and J calls and clone size; the DNA was used to work out D and trimming. Of around 400,000 clones listed, around 87% are singletons.

Sequencing input: peripheral blood. This clonotype originated in a woman in her 30s with COVID-19, enrolled during active disease. This chain connects TRBV5-1 to TRBJ2-7; 7 nucleotides agree with TRBD1. CDR3 sequence: CASSYPRDRDTYEQYF. The DNA of the CDR3 is TGCGCCAGCAGCTACCCCCGGGACAGAGATACCTACGAGCAGTACTTC.